This T cell receptor (beta chain) originates from a study of post-analysis software for immune sequencing data. Trimming cost V 6 bases and J 0 bases, with 5 bases left between them. There are 14 residues in the CDR3. Germline V gives CDR1 KGHDR, CDR2 SFDVKD. Points from the study as a whole: TRBV5-6, TRBV5-1 and TRBV20-1 were among several TRBV segments more frequent in patients than controls.

Incorporated into the TCR beta cDNA libraries were unique molecular identifiers, which served to reduce PCR and sequencing biases. TCRdb passed the PCR reads through MiXCR, listing each CDR3 protein once. The data contain more than 500,000 distinct CDR3 sequences, about a third of them singletons. This clonotype has more than one count but fewer than ten. Its antigen is currently unknown. The sample consisted of blood. This chain connects TRBV24-1 to TRBJ2-6; the D is unclear. The source of this sequence is a girl aged 2-17 years with multiple sclerosis. For the CDR3, the DNA is TGTGCCACCAGTCCGGGCTCTGGGGCCAACGTCCTGACTTTC. Translation: CATSPGSGANVLTF.